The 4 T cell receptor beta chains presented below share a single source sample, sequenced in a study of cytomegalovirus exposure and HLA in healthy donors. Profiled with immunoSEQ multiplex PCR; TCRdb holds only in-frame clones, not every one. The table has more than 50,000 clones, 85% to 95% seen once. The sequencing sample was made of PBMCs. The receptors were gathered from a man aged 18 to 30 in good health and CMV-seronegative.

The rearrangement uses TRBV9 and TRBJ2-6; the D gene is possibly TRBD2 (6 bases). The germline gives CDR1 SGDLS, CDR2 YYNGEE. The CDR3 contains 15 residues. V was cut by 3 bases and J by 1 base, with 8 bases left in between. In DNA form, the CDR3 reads TGTGCCAGCAGCGGTGGGGGGTCTGGGGCCAACGTCCTGACTTTC. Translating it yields CASSGGGSGANVLTF.

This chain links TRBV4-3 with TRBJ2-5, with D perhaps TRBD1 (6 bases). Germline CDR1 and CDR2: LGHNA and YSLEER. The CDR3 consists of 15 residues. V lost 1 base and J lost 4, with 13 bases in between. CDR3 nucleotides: TGCGCCAGCAGCCAAGGGCAGGGGCAAGGAGAGACCCAGTACTTC. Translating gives CASSQGQGQGETQYF.

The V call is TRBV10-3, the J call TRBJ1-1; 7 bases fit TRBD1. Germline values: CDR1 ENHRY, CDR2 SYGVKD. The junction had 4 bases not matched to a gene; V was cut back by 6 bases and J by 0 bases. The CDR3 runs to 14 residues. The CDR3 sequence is CAIRDRPLNTEAFF. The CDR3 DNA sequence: TGTGCCATCAGGGACAGGCCCCTGAACACTGAAGCTTTCTTT.

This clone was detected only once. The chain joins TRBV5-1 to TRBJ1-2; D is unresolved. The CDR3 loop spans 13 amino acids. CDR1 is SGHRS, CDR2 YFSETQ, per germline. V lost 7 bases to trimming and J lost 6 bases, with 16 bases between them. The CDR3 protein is CASGAFSQNGYTF. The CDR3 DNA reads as TGCGCCAGCGGTGCCTTTAGCCAAAATGGCTACACCTTC.